Sequencing of this TCR beta chain was carried out in a study of T cells in Graves' hyperthyroidism and ophthalmopathy. V was cut by 6 bases and J by 0 bases, with 15 bases left in between. CDR3 length: 15 residues. Researchers took RNA transcripts and amplified the TCR beta CDR3 regions from them. The HTBI primer set was used in a first-round RT-PCR of the TCR CDR3. TCRdb passed the multiplex PCR reads through MiXCR, listing each CDR3 protein once. Altogether 200,000 to 300,000 distinct CDR3 sequences are present, approximately 23% being singletons, with the ten largest covering under 40%. This clonotype has a count of ten or more. The source of the PBMCs was roughly 10 ml of fresh peripheral blood.

The sequenced material came from blood. This chain links TRBV12-3 or TRBV12-4 with TRBJ2-7; D may be TRBD1 (6 bases). This receptor was obtained from a woman in her thirties or forties with Graves' ophthalmopathy. CDR3 protein: CASRPQGQPSYEQYF. CDR3 bases: TGTGCCAGCAGACCCCAGGGGCAGCCCTCCTACGAGCAGTACTTC.